This T cell receptor (beta chain) was documented in a study of cytomegalovirus exposure and HLA in healthy donors. Points from the study as a whole: Association of a missense DCLRE1C variant with TCR beta V- and J-gene trimming was reported in a later analysis. Some V segments (TRBV6-2 and TRBV6-3 among them) were excluded as indistinguishable.

CDR3 length: 15 amino acids. Germline CDR1 is MNHEY and CDR2 is SVGAGI. Trimming took 2 bases from V and 0 from J, leaving 11 bases between them. The table lists this clone with a count of one. Antigen: not known. PCR primers comprised 60 Vbeta and 13 Jbeta primers. Assay used: immunoSEQ multiplex PCR; TCRdb lists only in-frame clones, some missing. The table shows about 180,000 clones, with about three quarters occurring only once. The chain has TRBV6-5 and TRBJ2-7; D uncertain. Sequencing was performed on PBMCs. The sequence was obtained from a man aged 18-30 years in good health and CMV-seronegative. The DNA of the CDR3 is TGTGCCAGCAGTTACCAAAGAAAGAGCTCCTACGAGCAGTACTTC. It is translated as CASSYQRKSSYEQYF.